The 23 T cell receptor beta chains reported below all come from one sample, sequenced in a study of identical twins. TCRdb ran MiXCR on the 5' RACE reads and lists one entry per CDR3 protein. The repertoire holds some 1,600,000 distinct CDR3 sequences, with around 33% as singletons. Sequenced input: cord blood. Every receptor here comes from a newborn girl in good health.

This clonotype came up many times. The chain combines TRBV29-1 with TRBJ2-4, with D possibly being TRBD1 (6 bases). The CDR3 sequence is 14 residues long. V lost 4 bases and J lost 7, with 17 bases in between. Germline CDR1 SQVTM, CDR2 ANQGSEA. The CDR3 spells CSVGLRGWGNIQYF. The CDR3 DNA sequence: TGCAGCGTTGGCCTCAGGGGATGGGGGAACATTCAGTACTTC.

This chain uses TRBV6-2 or TRBV6-3 with TRBJ1-5; D call uncertain. The CDR3 is made up of 11 amino acids. The V and J ends lost 5 bases and 11 bases respectively, with 10 bases between them. Looked up from germline, CDR1 is MNHEY and CDR2 is SVGEGT. CDR3 sequence: CASSHSRAQHF. DNA for the CDR3: TGTGCCAGCAGTCATTCAAGGGCCCAGCATTTT.

This sequence joins TRBV7-9 and TRBJ2-7, with D maybe TRBD2 (5 bases). CDR3 length: 16 amino acids. With 5 bases removed from V and 0 bases from J, the gap between germline ends came to 17 bases. Germline CDR1 SEHNR, CDR2 FQNEAQ (reference sequence). The CDR3 is CASSLVPSSHSYEQYF. The CDR3 nucleotides are TGTGCCAGCAGCCTAGTCCCTAGCTCACACTCCTACGAGCAGTACTTC.

This clonotype was observed many times. A read error may produce the germline difference seen at one junction end. This chain connects TRBV28 to TRBJ2-7; no firm D call. Germline CDR1 and CDR2: MDHEN and SYDVKM. The CDR3 sequence is 12 residues long. The chain's CDR3 is CASSLGNYEQYF. CDR3 sequence (DNA): TGCGCCAGCAGCTTGGGCAACTACGAGCAGTACTTC. Together with reference TRBV28 and TRBJ2-7, the CDR3 gives the full variable domain: DVKVTQSSRYLVKRTGEKVFLECVQDMDHENMFWYRQDPGLGLRLIYFSYDVKMKEKGDIPEGYSVSREKKERFSLILESASTNQTSMYLCASSLGNYEQYFGPGTRLTVT.

As DNA, the CDR3 is TGTGCCAGCACCCCAGGGAGCTCCTATAATTCACCCCTCCACTTT. Encoded protein: CASTPGSSYNSPLHF. V is TRBV12-3 or TRBV12-4 and J is TRBJ1-6; tentatively, D is TRBD1 (5 bases). V was trimmed by 7 bases and J by 0 bases, leaving 10 bases between them. The CDR3 has 15 amino acids.

The chain is built from TRBV2 and TRBJ2-5; D unclear. Germline-derived CDR1 and CDR2 are SNHLY and FYNNEI. CDR3 length: 14 residues. V was pared by 3 bases and J by 2 bases, with 10 bases between. CDR3 DNA sequence: TGTGCCAGCAGTGAGCCGGGTATTCAAGAGACCCAGTACTTC. Translating it yields CASSEPGIQETQYF.

The genes are TRBV2 and TRBJ2-1; D is possibly TRBD1 (5 bases). This CDR3 region has 10 residues. Germline V gene data show CDR1 as SNHLY and CDR2 as FYNNEI. Trimming removed 10 bases at V and 6 bases at J, with 7 bases between. The CDR3 DNA is TGTGCCACCCAGGGCAATGAGCAGTTCTTC. This sequence encodes CATQGNEQFF.

The rearrangement uses TRBV20-1 and TRBJ2-4, with a possible D match to TRBD1 (6 bases). The CDR3 consists of 11 residues. The ends were cut back, 4 bases at V and 13 bases at J, with 14 bases in the middle. The germline CDR1 and CDR2 sequences are DFQATT and SNEGSKA (reference sequence). This CDR3 reads CSANNRDEQYF. DNA for the CDR3: TGCAGTGCTAATAACAGGGATGAGCAGTACTTC.

There are a few counts of this clonotype. The chain links TRBV6-6 to TRBJ1-5, with D tentatively TRBD1 (5 bases). CDR3 length equals 15 residues. V lost 2 bases and J lost 9, with 17 bases in between. The germline V gene encodes CDR1 MNHNY and CDR2 SVGAGI (reference sequence). The CDR3 DNA sequence: TGTGCCAGCAGTTACCAGCGGAGGGGTCAAGGGCCCCAGCATTTT. Amino acid sequence: CASSYQRRGQGPQHF.

This chain uses TRBV5-1 with TRBJ2-2, with a possible D match to TRBD2 (6 bases). The CDR3 runs 16 residues. V lost 1 base and J 0 bases, leaving 10 bases between the germline ends. Germline CDR1 SGHRS, CDR2 YFSETQ. CDR3 in amino acids: CASSLWRGANTGELFF. Here the CDR3 DNA reads TGCGCCAGCAGCTTGTGGCGGGGCGCGAACACCGGGGAGCTGTTTTTT.

The chain links TRBV3-1 to TRBJ1-5; no clear D gene. Germline lookup yields CDR1 LGHDT and CDR2 YNNKEL (reference sequence). The CDR3 sequence is 15 residues long. V was clipped by 3 bases and J by 5 bases, with 14 bases between them. CDR3 sequence: CASSQAGERDQPQHF. In DNA form, the CDR3 reads TGTGCCAGCAGCCAGGCTGGGGAGCGTGATCAGCCCCAGCATTTT.

The J gene is TRBJ1-2, the V gene TRBV5-1, with D possibly matching TRBD1 (6 bases). Germline assignment: CDR1 SGHRS and CDR2 YFSETQ. The CDR3 is made up of 17 amino acids. Deletions cut 0 bases from V and 4 bases from J, with 19 bases between. The CDR3 nucleotides are TGCGCCAGCAGCTTGGCACCGGGACAAAAACTGAGCTATGGCTACACCTTC. This encodes CASSLAPGQKLSYGYTF.

As to this clonotype: Lacking the conserved final phenylalanine or tryptophan, this CDR3 likely reflects a read error. This sequence joins TRBV20-1 and TRBJ2-1, with 9 nucleotides matching TRBD2. The end of the DNA is better explained by TRBJ2-7, so the J call may be wrong. The CDR3 loop spans 13 amino acids. The germline CDR1 and CDR2 sequences are DFQATT and SNEGSKA (reference sequence). Here the CDR3 DNA reads TGCAGTGCACTAGCGGGCTCCTACAATGAGCAGTACTGC. Protein sequence: CSALAGSYNEQYC.

This clonotype appeared many times. The chain joins TRBV18 to TRBJ2-3; 9 bases line up with TRBD1. The germline V gene encodes CDR1 KGHSH and CDR2 LQKENI. This CDR3 is 15 amino acids long. V trimming: 5 bases; J trimming: 1 base; junction bases outside the gene matches: 4. CDR3 DNA sequence: TGTGCCAGCTCAATCCGGGACAGGGGCACAGATACGCAGTATTTT. Translated, it gives CASSIRDRGTDTQYF.

The chain carries TRBV9 and TRBJ2-1; 8 bases line up with TRBD2. V dropped 4 bases and J dropped 4; count of bases not matched to a gene: 13. This CDR3 has 17 residues. The germline V gene has CDR1 SGDLS and CDR2 YYNGEE. CDR3 in DNA: TGTGCCAGCAGCCAGTTTTCCGGGACTAGAACATACAATGAGCAGTTCTTC. It specifies CASSQFSGTRTYNEQFF.

The V gene is TRBV4-1, the J gene TRBJ2-5; D not resolved. CDR3 length: 13 amino acids. The germline V gene has CDR1 MGHRA and CDR2 YSYEKL. The germline V and J ends were trimmed by 0 bases and 11 bases, with 13 bases remaining between them. For the CDR3, the DNA is TGCGCCAGCAGCCAAGATGGGGTGGGGATGCAGTACTTC. This sequence encodes CASSQDGVGMQYF.

This CDR3 is CASSPRPEPLDNTEAFF. The CDR3, as DNA: TGTGCCAGCAGCCCAAGACCTGAGCCCTTGGACAACACTGAAGCTTTCTTT. The genes are TRBV11-2 and TRBJ1-1; D call uncertain. This CDR3 contains 17 residues. The V gene's germline CDR1 is SGHAT and CDR2 FQNNGV. The germline V and J ends were trimmed by 5 bases and 2 bases, with 21 bases remaining between them.

The CDR3 spells CATSRDHGGGTDTQYF. In DNA form, the CDR3 reads TGTGCCACCAGCAGAGATCATGGGGGAGGCACAGATACGCAGTATTTT. The genes are TRBV15 and TRBJ2-3, with D perhaps matching TRBD1 or TRBD2 (5 bases each). V was cut by 0 bases and J by 1 base, with 11 bases left in between. Germline CDR1 and CDR2: LNHNV and YYDKDF (reference sequence). This CDR3 is 16 amino acids long.

The rearrangement uses TRBV3-1 and TRBJ2-5, with 8 bases lining up with TRBD2. Trimming removed 5 bases from V and 11 bases from J; junction bases left unmatched: 16. CDR1 is LGHDT and CDR2 is YNNKEL in the germline V gene (reference sequence). The CDR3 loop spans 15 amino acids. Here the CDR3 DNA reads TGTGCCAGCAGCTACCGAGGGACTAGGACAAATGAGCAGTACTTC. This sequence encodes CASSYRGTRTNEQYF.

This clonotype appeared many times. The chain carries TRBV4-1 and TRBJ2-3, with 9 bases identical to TRBD2. V lost 2 bases, J lost 4 bases, and 4 bases stayed unmatched. This CDR3 is 15 amino acids long. From germline, CDR1 is MGHRA and CDR2 YSYEKL. CDR3 sequence reads: CASSQLAGIPDTQYF. CDR3 DNA sequence: TGCGCCAGCAGCCAACTAGCGGGGATCCCAGATACGCAGTATTTT.

This clonotype was observed many times. This rearrangement joins TRBV6-2 or TRBV6-3 to TRBJ2-3; D uncertain. This CDR3 comprises 15 residues. Trimming removed 5 bases from V and 3 bases from J, with 15 bases in between. CDR1 is MNHEY and CDR2 is SVGEGT in the germline V gene. For the CDR3, the DNA is TGTGCCAGCAGTAGCCCTAGTGTTTCAACAGATACGCAGTATTTT. It yields the protein CASSSPSVSTDTQYF.

J is TRBJ1-2 and V is TRBV20-1; perhaps TRBD1 as D (6 bases). CDR3 length: 15 residues. The germline V gene has CDR1 DFQATT and CDR2 SNEGSKA (reference sequence). V lost 3 bases and J 1 base, leaving 15 bases between the germline ends. The CDR3 protein is CSARNRAQINYGYTF. Here the CDR3 DNA reads TGCAGTGCTAGGAACAGGGCACAAATTAACTATGGCTACACCTTC.

The chain combines TRBV2 with TRBJ2-1; D remains ambiguous. V was trimmed by 7 bases and J by 15 bases, leaving 19 bases between them. Germline CDR1 reads SNHLY; CDR2 reads FYNNEI. This CDR3 region has 12 residues. Here the CDR3 DNA reads TGTGCCAGCACCTCAGGATTCCATCGCGGGTTCTTC. It codes for CASTSGFHRGFF.